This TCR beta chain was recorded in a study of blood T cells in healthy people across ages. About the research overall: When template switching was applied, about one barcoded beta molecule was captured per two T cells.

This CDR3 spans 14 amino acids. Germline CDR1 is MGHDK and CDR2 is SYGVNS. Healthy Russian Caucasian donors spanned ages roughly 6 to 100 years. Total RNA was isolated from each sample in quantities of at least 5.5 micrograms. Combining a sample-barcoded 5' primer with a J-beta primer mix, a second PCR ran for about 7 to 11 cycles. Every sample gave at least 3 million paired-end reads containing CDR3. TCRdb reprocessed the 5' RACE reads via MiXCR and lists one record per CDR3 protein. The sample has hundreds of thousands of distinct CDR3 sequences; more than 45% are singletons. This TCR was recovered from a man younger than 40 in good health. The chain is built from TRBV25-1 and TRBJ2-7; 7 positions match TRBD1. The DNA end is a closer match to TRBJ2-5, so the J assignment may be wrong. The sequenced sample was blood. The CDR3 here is CASSGSTGPGTQYF. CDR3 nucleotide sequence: TGTGCCAGCAGTGGGTCGACAGGGCCGGGGACCCAGTACTTC.